A single sample gave rise to the 10 T cell receptor beta chains below, sequenced in a study of cytomegalovirus exposure and HLA in healthy donors. Primers: 60 Vbeta forward and 13 Jbeta reverse. The repertoire was sequenced with immunoSEQ multiplex PCR; TCRdb's copy has only in-frame clones and lacks some. In the table there are about 140,000 clones, roughly 87% of which are singletons. The sequenced sample was PBMCs. These receptors all stem from a woman in her forties in good health and CMV-seronegative.

The chain employs TRBV30 and TRBJ1-2; D is ambiguous. Deletions cut 3 bases from V and 4 bases from J, with 15 bases between. The CDR3 covers 14 residues. Germline-derived CDR1 and CDR2 are GTSNPN and SVGIG (reference sequence). CDR3 coding DNA: TGTGCCTGGAGGGGCGGCGGGGTTGCCTATGGCTACACCTTC. Protein: CAWRGGGVAYGYTF. The full variable domain, completed using reference TRBV30 and TRBJ1-2, is SQTIHQWPATLVQPVGSPLSLECTVEGTSNPNLYWYRQAAGRGLQLLFYSVGIGQISSEVPQNLSASRPQDRQFILSSKKLLLSDSGFYLCAWRGGGVAYGYTFGSGTRLTVV.

The rearrangement links TRBV11-3 to TRBJ2-1, with 12 nucleotides matching TRBD2. Germline lookup yields CDR1 SGHNT and CDR2 YENEEA. The trim removed 5 bases at V and 4 bases at J, leaving 6 bases unmatched. The CDR3 length is 16 residues. Written as DNA, the CDR3 is TGTGCCAGCAGCCGGACTAGCGGGGAGGTTTACAATGAGCAGTTCTTC. Translating gives CASSRTSGEVYNEQFF.

The genes are TRBV7-3 and TRBJ2-3; 7 positions agree with TRBD1. This CDR3 comprises 13 residues. V lost 4 bases, J lost 5 bases, and 3 bases stayed unmatched. The germline CDR1 and CDR2 sequences are SGHTA and FQGTGA. In DNA, the CDR3 is TGTGCCAGCAGCTCCCACAGGGGAGATACGCAGTATTTT. Translation: CASSSHRGDTQYF.

V and J are TRBV4-2 and TRBJ2-5; D remains unclear. Germline loops: CDR1 LGHNA, CDR2 YNFKEQ. V was cut by 8 bases and J by 5 bases, with 12 bases left in between. The CDR3 runs to 12 residues. CDR3 region: CASGDHGETQYF. CDR3 nucleotides: TGTGCCAGCGGAGACCACGGGGAGACCCAGTACTTC.

V is TRBV6-5 and J is TRBJ1-2; 8 nucleotides line up with TRBD1. V gave up 4 bases and J gave up 3 bases; unmatched junction bases: 4. Germline V gene sequence: CDR1 MNHEY, CDR2 SVGAGI. The CDR3 is 14 residues long. The CDR3 is CASSSGQGDYGYTF. As DNA, the CDR3 is TGTGCCAGCAGTTCCGGACAGGGAGACTATGGCTACACCTTC.

This chain connects TRBV19 to TRBJ2-5, with D possibly TRBD1 on 7 matching bases. Per germline, CDR1 LNHDA and CDR2 SQIVND (reference sequence). CDR3 length equals 15 residues. Trimming pared 2 bases from V and 5 bases from J, leaving 15 bases between. CDR3: CASSILQGGQETQYF. The CDR3, as DNA: TGTGCCAGTAGTATACTGCAGGGGGGCCAGGAGACCCAGTACTTC.

CDR3 sequence reads: CASSPLGRELYEQYF. The CDR3 DNA sequence: TGTGCCAGCAGCCCCCTGGGGCGGGAGCTCTACGAGCAGTACTTC. This chain links TRBV5-4 with TRBJ2-7; 7 positions match TRBD2. Per the germline V gene, CDR1 is SGHNT and CDR2 is YYREEE (reference sequence). The CDR3 has 15 residues. The ends lost 4 bases at V and 3 bases at J; junction bases unmatched: 10.

This clone has just one count. The chain combines TRBV28 with TRBJ1-1, with TRBD1 matching over 9 bases. Germline V gene lookup returns CDR1 MDHEN and CDR2 SYDVKM. V lost 7 bases, J lost 5 bases, and 11 bases stayed unmatched. The CDR3 has 15 residues. The CDR3: CASTPGQGGRTEAFF. The CDR3, as DNA: TGTGCCAGCACCCCGGGACAGGGAGGTAGGACTGAAGCTTTCTTT.

There are a few counts of this clone. The chain has TRBV10-3 and TRBJ1-1, with 8 positions matching TRBD1. CDR3 size: 14 residues. Germline CDR1 reads ENHRY; CDR2 reads SYGVKD. V shed 4 bases and J 4 bases; nucleotides not matched to a gene: 5. CDR3 coding DNA: TGTGCCATCAGTGGTGCCAGGGGGCGCACTGAAGCTTTCTTT. It translates to CAISGARGRTEAFF.

The rearrangement links TRBV5-8 to TRBJ1-5, with D possibly being TRBD1 (5 bases). CDR3 size: 16 residues. Germline V gene data show CDR1 as SGHTS and CDR2 as YDEGEE. The V gene lost 2 bases and the J gene lost 3 bases, with 15 bases spanning the gap. This CDR3 reads CASSLVFWGLNQPQHF. The CDR3 DNA is TGTGCCAGCAGCTTAGTGTTTTGGGGACTCAATCAGCCCCAGCATTTT.